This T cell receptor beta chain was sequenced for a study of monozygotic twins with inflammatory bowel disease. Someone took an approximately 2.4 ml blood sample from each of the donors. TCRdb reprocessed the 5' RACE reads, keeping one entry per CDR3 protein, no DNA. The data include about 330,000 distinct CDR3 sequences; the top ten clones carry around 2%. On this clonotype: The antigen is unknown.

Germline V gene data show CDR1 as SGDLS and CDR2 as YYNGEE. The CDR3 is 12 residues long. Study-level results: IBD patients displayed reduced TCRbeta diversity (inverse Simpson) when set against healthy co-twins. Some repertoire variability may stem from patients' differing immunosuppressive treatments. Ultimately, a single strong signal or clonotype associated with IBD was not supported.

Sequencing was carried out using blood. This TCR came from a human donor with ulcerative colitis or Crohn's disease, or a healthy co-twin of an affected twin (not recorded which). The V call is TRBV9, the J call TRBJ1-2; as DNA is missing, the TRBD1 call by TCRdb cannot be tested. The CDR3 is CASSVDWGTYTF.